This T cell receptor (beta chain) was documented in a study of shared clonotypes between healthy human individuals (dated by TCRdb to about 2020). A note on the overall study: Two women and a few men aged 18 to 49 years were included in the cohort. Different laboratories and diverse techniques were used to prepare libraries and sequence TCR repertoires, to increase sequencing depth and limit assay-specific biases. Per donor, three plates each were used for CD4 naive and CD4 memory, two for CD8 naive, and one for CD8 memory. To estimate repertoire size and how much clonotypes are shared between individuals, the study performed deep sequencing of blood TCR repertoires from five healthy adults. Between about 0.8 and 9 billion PBMCs per donor were obtained by leukapheresis. General study outcomes and caveats: Sampling was limited to blood, and TCR repertoires in tissue likely differ from TCR repertoires in blood. Because the study included only a small number of donors, the genetic and exposure-history diversity represented was limited. Pairwise subsampling indicated that sequencing depth was expected to affect the degree of clonotype sharing among donors. Even with the large sequencing depth, rarefaction of the sorted-subset datasets indicated that sequencing was incomplete. Across a handful of donors, 5% to 6% of naive CD4, around 3.5% of naive CD8, about 2.3% of memory CD4, and under 0.45% of memory CD8 clonotypes were shared. Compared with non-shared clonotypes, the clonotypes found in all four sorted-subset donors had higher generation probabilities. Naive subsets generally had larger estimated clonotype richness than memory subsets.

Based on the germline V gene (reference sequence), the CDR1 and CDR2 sequences are WNHNN and SYGVQD. Measured from the cysteine to the phenylalanine, the CDR3 is 15 residues long. Of all the DNA, just the CDR3 is kept, 45 bases in frame from base 1. The junction shows trimming of 6 bases on V and 6 bases on J, plus 19 bases between the germline ends. TCR CDR3 regions were amplified from genomic DNA by multiplex PCR using the deep immunoSEQ assay. Extracted genomic DNA from each cell subset was spread evenly across all wells of several immunoSEQ 96-well plates, with each plate serving as a replicate. For sorted subsets, around 200 ng genomic DNA, equal to 30,000 to 35,000 T cell genomes, was loaded into each replicate PCR. The purified libraries were quantified using a Qubit 3.0 fluorometer, sized with a Bioanalyzer 2100, and then quantified again using the KAPA Library Quantification kit. Every immunoSEQ 96-well plate was sequenced on a separate single-read 150-cycle Illumina NextSeq 550 flow cell. As for the authors' bioinformatics: Because only junctional sequences without quality scores were contained in the immunoSEQ output, filtering matching that applied to full-length reads could not be performed. Sequences were annotated with PyIR, a Python wrapper for IgBLAST v1.9, using IMGT germline references to assign V/J genes and CDR3. Reads were removed for weak V/J assignments (E-value above 1e-6), missing CDR3, stop codons, out-of-frame junctions, or ambiguous translated residues. V3J clonotypes were defined as sequences sharing the same inferred V gene, J gene, and CDR3 amino acid sequence. Percentage overlap between repertoires was calculated by dividing the number of shared unique clonotypes by the size of the smaller repertoire. Three approaches were used to assess repertoire richness: RTK rarefaction, the Chao1 estimator, and Recon v2.1 estimates of unobserved clonotypes. For all TCRbeta clonotypes obtained by the gDNA method from a few donors, generation probabilities were computed with OLGA. Imported from immuneACCESS, the table was reduced by TCRdb to in-frame sequences with V and J called. These copies leave out some clones; in studies compared against another copy, an unresolved V gene accounts for under half, and the cause of the remainder is not known. Clone size and the V and J calls come from that table; the DNA yielded D and trimming. Within this sample are some 500,000 clones, with 90% to 97% of them counted one time only. In total, the top ten clones hold approximately 0.067% of the sample.

Healthy HIV-negative adults with no recently reported acute infections or vaccinations were included as donors. Every donor was a Caucasian adult residing in Nashville, Tennessee, USA. CD4+ T cells were enriched by magnetic negative selection; naive cells were then positively selected on CD45RA, and the negative fraction formed the memory subset. Blood was collected by leukapheresis, and PBMCs were isolated by Ficoll-Histopaque density gradient centrifugation and then cryopreserved in liquid nitrogen vapor phase. Analytical flow cytometry was used to check the purity and quantity of every magnetically sorted T cell population. Each sorted fraction had its genomic DNA isolated and then quantified by UV absorbance on a Nanodrop 2000c. About this clone itself: There is no known antigen for this receptor. No base-level quality is on record; no much larger clone is a single base apart.

The material sequenced was naive CD4+ T cells sorted from blood. This specimen's cell subset or site label, interpreted: CD45RA+ positively selected. The receptor chain draws on TRBV10-1 and TRBJ2-3; a confident D gene designation cannot be given. The receptor was isolated from a woman in her twenties or thirties in good health. CDR3 protein: CASRNSLAPGDTQYF. In nucleotide form, the sequence is TGCGCCAGCAGGAATTCCTTGGCACCCGGGGATACGCAGTATTTT.